The 13 T cell receptor beta chains listed next were all sequenced from one sample in a study of blood T cell repertoires in COVID-19. Assay: immunoSEQ multiplex PCR; the TCRdb copy retains only in-frame clones and omits some. The sample records 200,000 to 250,000 clones, about 91% being singletons. What was sequenced was peripheral blood. Every receptor here comes from a woman aged 25-40 years with COVID-19, enrolled during active disease.

CDR3 in amino acids: CASRREDTQYF. The CDR3 DNA follows: TGTGCCAGCAGGAGGGAGGATACGCAGTATTTT. The chain couples TRBV6-5 to TRBJ2-3; D is perhaps TRBD2 (5 bases). Germline values: CDR1 MNHEY, CDR2 SVGAGI. With 6 bases removed from V and 6 bases from J, the gap between germline ends came to 7 bases. CDR3 length: 11 amino acids.

The chain carries TRBV29-1 and TRBJ2-3; 9 bases are a match to TRBD2. CDR3 size: 16 residues. CDR1 and CDR2 from the germline V gene are SQVTM and ANQGSEA. CDR3 protein: CNGKRGARGYTDTQYF. CDR3 coding DNA: TGCAACGGAAAGCGGGGGGCCAGGGGTTACACAGATACGCAGTATTTT.

The V call is TRBV5-1, the J call TRBJ1-4, with no clear D. CDR1 is SGHRS, CDR2 YFSETQ, per germline. Trimming stripped 2 bases from V and 5 bases from J, with 19 bases between. This CDR3 comprises 17 residues. The CDR3 region is CASSFDLRGGENEKLFF. CDR3 nucleotide sequence: TGCGCCAGCAGCTTCGACCTCCGAGGCGGGGAGAATGAAAAACTGTTTTTT. Full variable domain (missing parts from reference TRBV5-1 and TRBJ1-4): KAGVTQTPRYLIKTRGQQVTLSCSPISGHRSVSWYQQTPGQGLQFLFEYFSETQRNKGNFPGRFSGRQFSNSRSEMNVSTLELGDSALYLCASSFDLRGGENEKLFFGSGTQLSVL.

The rearrangement uses TRBV7-2 and TRBJ2-1; 11 bases line up with TRBD2. The CDR3 runs to 15 residues. Germline CDR1 and CDR2: SGHTA and FQGNSA. The V segment lost 5 bases and the J segment 6 bases; nucleotides outside the gene matches: 6. In DNA form, the CDR3 reads TGTGCCAGCAGCCAGAGACTAGCGGGACTCAATGAGCAGTTCTTC. This encodes CASSQRLAGLNEQFF.

This chain connects TRBV12-3 or TRBV12-4 to TRBJ2-3; D may be TRBD2 (6 bases). The germline V and J ends were trimmed by 8 bases and 5 bases, with 14 bases remaining between them. This CDR3 has 13 residues. The CDR3 loop is CASDRPGEDTQYF. The CDR3 DNA sequence: TGTGCCAGCGACCGCCCGGGGGAAGATACGCAGTATTTT.

The J gene is TRBJ1-1, the V gene TRBV6-5; 7 bases are shared with TRBD1. CDR1 and CDR2 from the germline V gene are MNHEY and SVGAGI. V was pared by 2 bases and J by 6 bases, with 3 bases of the junction left unmatched. The CDR3 runs 13 residues. This chain's CDR3 is CASSYVQGSEAFF. The CDR3 region has the DNA TGTGCCAGCAGTTACGTACAGGGGTCTGAAGCTTTCTTT.

This chain uses TRBV11-2 with TRBJ1-6; D not certain. The CDR3 covers 16 residues. CDR1 is SGHAT and CDR2 is FQNNGV in the germline V gene. Between the trimmed V and J ends, which lost 5 bases and 0 bases, there was a span of 11 bases. CDR3 bases: TGTGCCAGCAGCGCCGAGGGCCGCTCCTATAATTCACCCCTCCACTTT. This gives the protein CASSAEGRSYNSPLHF.

This chain joins TRBV11-3 and TRBJ2-1; 9 bases fit TRBD1. The CDR3 extends over 16 amino acids. With 3 bases clipped from V and 3 bases from J, the junction kept 6 bases outside the gene matches. Germline V CDR1 and CDR2: SGHNT, YENEEA. CDR3: CASSFHTGQGYNEQFF. The CDR3 DNA reads as TGTGCCAGCAGCTTCCATACGGGACAGGGCTACAATGAGCAGTTCTTC. Combining the CDR3 with reference TRBV11-3 and TRBJ2-1 gives the whole variable domain EAGVVQSPRYKIIEKKQPVAFWCNPISGHNTLYWYLQNLGQGPELLIRYENEEAVDDSQLPKDRFSAERLKGVDSTLKIQPAELGDSAVYLCASSFHTGQGYNEQFFGPGTRLTVL.

This chain uses TRBV18 with TRBJ1-5; D gene uncertain. The length of the CDR3 is 14 residues. With 2 bases removed from V and 3 bases from J, the gap between germline ends came to 8 bases. Germline values: CDR1 KGHSH, CDR2 LQKENI. The CDR3 bases are TGTGCCAGCTCACCAGGGCCAGACAATCAGCCCCAGCATTTT. It translates to CASSPGPDNQPQHF.

This chain joins TRBV2 and TRBJ2-7, with 8 bases aligning to TRBD2. Unmatched junction bases numbered 5, after V lost 4 bases and J lost 0 bases. Germline V lookup: CDR1 SNHLY, CDR2 FYNNEI. The CDR3 covers 15 residues. The CDR3 loop reads CASSGGRGASYEQYF. The CDR3 coding sequence is TGTGCCAGCAGTGGAGGGCGGGGGGCCTCCTACGAGCAGTACTTC.

This chain links TRBV19 with TRBJ1-3, with D unclear. V lost 8 bases and J lost 9, with 17 bases in between. Germline V CDR1 and CDR2: LNHDA, SQIVND (reference sequence). The CDR3 runs 13 residues. The CDR3 reads CASGETLAGTIYF. As DNA, the CDR3 is TGTGCCAGTGGTGAAACATTGGCGGGCACCATATATTTT. Combining the CDR3 with reference TRBV19 and TRBJ1-3 gives the whole variable domain DGGITQSPKYLFRKEGQNVTLSCEQNLNHDAMYWYRQDPGQGLRLIYYSQIVNDFQKGDIAEGYSVSREKKESFPLTVTSAQKNPTAFYLCASGETLAGTIYFGEGSWLTVV.

The V call is TRBV6-4, the J call TRBJ2-1; D may be TRBD1 (5 bases). The ends were cut back, 3 bases at V and 2 bases at J, with 11 bases in the middle. Germline CDR1 and CDR2: MRHNA and SNTAGT. The CDR3 covers 15 residues. For the CDR3, the DNA is TGTGCCAGCAGTGAAGAGCAGGGCCCCTACAATGAGCAGTTCTTC. As protein: CASSEEQGPYNEQFF.

The chain has TRBV5-1 and TRBJ2-3; D is perhaps TRBD1 (6 bases). V gave up 3 bases and J gave up 5 bases, with 19 bases separating them. Germline-derived CDR1 and CDR2 are SGHRS and YFSETQ. The CDR3 length is 16 residues. Written as DNA, the CDR3 is TGCGCCAGCAGCTCGCCCGGGACACAAGTAGGAGATACGCAGTATTTT. Its translation is CASSSPGTQVGDTQYF.